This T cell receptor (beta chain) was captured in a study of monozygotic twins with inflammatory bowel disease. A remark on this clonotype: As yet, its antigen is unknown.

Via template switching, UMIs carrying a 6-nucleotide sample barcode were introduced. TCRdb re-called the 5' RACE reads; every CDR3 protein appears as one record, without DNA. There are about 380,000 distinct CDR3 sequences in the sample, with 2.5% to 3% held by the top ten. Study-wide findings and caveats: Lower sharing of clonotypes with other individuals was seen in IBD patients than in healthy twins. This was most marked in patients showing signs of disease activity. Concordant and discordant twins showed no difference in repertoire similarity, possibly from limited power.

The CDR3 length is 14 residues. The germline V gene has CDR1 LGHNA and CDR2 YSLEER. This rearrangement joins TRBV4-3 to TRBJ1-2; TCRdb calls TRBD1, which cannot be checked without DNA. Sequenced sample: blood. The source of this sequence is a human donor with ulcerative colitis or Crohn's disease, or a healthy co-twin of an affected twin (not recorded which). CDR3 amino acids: CASSHTRGQGFYTF.